A selection of T cell receptor beta chains follows, all from one sample in a study of T cells in Graves' hyperthyroidism and ophthalmopathy. TCRdb called the multiplex PCR reads again in MiXCR, with one record for every CDR3 protein. This table holds approximately 530,000 distinct CDR3 sequences, 16% found once. Sequencing was performed on blood. The receptors stem from a woman between 18 and 29 years old with Graves' hyperthyroidism. CDR3s leave out the opening cysteine and the closing phenylalanine or tryptophan.

TRBV12-3/TRBV12-4	TRBJ1-1	ASRGSNRMNTEAF
TRBV4-1	TRBJ2-1	ASSQERLAGGSSYNEQF
TRBV12-3/TRBV12-4	TRBJ2-5	ASSPLLGAGGGGAQY
TRBV14	TRBJ2-3	ASSPPTGTSGSIRTDTQY
TRBV5-5	TRBJ2-3	ASSLARADNTDTQY
TRBV6-5	TRBJ2-7	ASSYSGLAHGGLSCEQY
TRBV10-3	TRBJ1-1	AISGQLMNTEAF
TRBV6-1	TRBJ2-1	ASSPGDSWNEQF
TRBV20-1	TRBJ2-7	SAPSPIYEQY
TRBV6-2/TRBV6-3	TRBJ2-1	ASLATSSYNEQF
TRBV11-3	TRBJ1-1	ASSLEEGGGTEAF
TRBV6-2/TRBV6-3	TRBJ2-7	ASSYGRLAYEQY
TRBV24-1	TRBJ2-1	ATRAGANEQF
TRBV7-2	TRBJ1-6	ASSRKQRTGYNSPLH
TRBV28	TRBJ1-3	ATITGASSGNTIY
TRBV29-1	TRBJ1-1	SVSGTGYTEAF
TRBV7-9	TRBJ1-2	ASSSEGTAVVYGYT
TRBV19	TRBJ2-2	ASQNAGELF
TRBV5-4	TRBJ2-3	ASSLGAGADTDTQY
TRBV4-1	TRBJ1-5	ASSQESWDRASNQPQH
TRBV2	TRBJ2-1	ASRLAGLVSYNEQF
TRBV7-2	TRBJ2-7	ATYLPGGEQY